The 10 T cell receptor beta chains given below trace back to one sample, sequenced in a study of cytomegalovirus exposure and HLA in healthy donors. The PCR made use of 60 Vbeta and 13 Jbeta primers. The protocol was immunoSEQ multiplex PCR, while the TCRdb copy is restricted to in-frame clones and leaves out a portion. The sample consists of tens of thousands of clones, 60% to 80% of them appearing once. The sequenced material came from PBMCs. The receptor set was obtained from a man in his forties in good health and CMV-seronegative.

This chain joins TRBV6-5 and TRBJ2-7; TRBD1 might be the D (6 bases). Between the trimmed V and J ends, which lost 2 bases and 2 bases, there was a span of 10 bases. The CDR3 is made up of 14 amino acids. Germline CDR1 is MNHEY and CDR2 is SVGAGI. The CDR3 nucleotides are TGTGCCAGCAGTTACGAGGACAGCGCCTACGAGCAGTACTTC. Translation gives CASSYEDSAYEQYF.

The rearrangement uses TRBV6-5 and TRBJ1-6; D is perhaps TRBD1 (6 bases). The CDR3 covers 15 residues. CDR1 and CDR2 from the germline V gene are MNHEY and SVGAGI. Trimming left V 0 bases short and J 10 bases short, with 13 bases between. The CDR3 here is CASSYSGQGQSPLHF. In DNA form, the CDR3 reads TGTGCCAGCAGTTACTCGGGGCAGGGGCAATCACCCCTCCACTTT.

The CDR3 is CASSTQDEGQPQHF. DNA of the CDR3: TGTGCCAGCTCAACGCAGGACGAGGGTCAGCCCCAGCATTTT. The chain joins TRBV18 to TRBJ1-5, with no clear D. This CDR3 contains 14 residues. V lost 5 bases to trimming and J lost 6 bases, with 14 bases between them. The V gene's germline CDR1 is KGHSH and CDR2 LQKENI.

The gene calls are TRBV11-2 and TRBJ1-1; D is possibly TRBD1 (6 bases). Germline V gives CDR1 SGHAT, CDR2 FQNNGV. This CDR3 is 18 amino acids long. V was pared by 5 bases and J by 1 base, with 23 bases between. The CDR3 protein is CASSPYADRFLANTEAFF. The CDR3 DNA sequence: TGTGCCAGCAGCCCGTATGCCGACAGGTTTCTAGCGAACACTGAAGCTTTCTTT. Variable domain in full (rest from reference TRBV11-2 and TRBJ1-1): EAGVAQSPRYKIIEKRQSVAFWCNPISGHATLYWYQQILGQGPKLLIQFQNNGVVDDSQLPKDRFSAERLKGVDSTLKIQPAKLEDSAVYLCASSPYADRFLANTEAFFGQGTRLTVV.

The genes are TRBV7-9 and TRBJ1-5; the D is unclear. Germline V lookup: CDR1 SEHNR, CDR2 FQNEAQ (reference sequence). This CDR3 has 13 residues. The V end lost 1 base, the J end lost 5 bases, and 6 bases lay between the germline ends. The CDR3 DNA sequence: TGTGCCAGCAGCTTAGGGCAGTATCAGCCCCAGCATTTT. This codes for CASSLGQYQPQHF. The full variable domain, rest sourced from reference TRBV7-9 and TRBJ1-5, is DTGVSQNPRHKITKRGQNVTFRCDPISEHNRLYWYRQTLGQGPEFLTYFQNEAQLEKSRLLSDRFSAERPKGSFSTLEIQRTEQGDSAMYLCASSLGQYQPQHFGDGTRLSIL.

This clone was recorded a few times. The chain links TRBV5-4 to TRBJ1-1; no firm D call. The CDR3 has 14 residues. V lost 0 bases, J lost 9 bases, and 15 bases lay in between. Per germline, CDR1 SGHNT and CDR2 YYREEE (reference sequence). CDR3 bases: TGTGCCAGCAGCTTGGCCGACTTGGAAGTGAAAGCTTTCTTT. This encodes CASSLADLEVKAFF. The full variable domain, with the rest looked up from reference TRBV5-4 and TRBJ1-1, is ETGVTQSPTHLIKTRGQQVTLRCSSQSGHNTVSWYQQALGQGPQFIFQYYREEENGRGNFPPRFSGLQFPNYSSELNVNALELDDSALYLCASSLADLEVKAFFGQGTRLTVV.

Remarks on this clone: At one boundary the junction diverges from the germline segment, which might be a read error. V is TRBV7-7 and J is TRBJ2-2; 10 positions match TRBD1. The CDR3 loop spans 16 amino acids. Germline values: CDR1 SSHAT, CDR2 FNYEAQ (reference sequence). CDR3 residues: CASSTGTGAGSGELFF. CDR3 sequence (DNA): TGTGCTAGCAGCACAGGGACAGGGGCGGGTTCCGGGGAGCTGTTTTTT.

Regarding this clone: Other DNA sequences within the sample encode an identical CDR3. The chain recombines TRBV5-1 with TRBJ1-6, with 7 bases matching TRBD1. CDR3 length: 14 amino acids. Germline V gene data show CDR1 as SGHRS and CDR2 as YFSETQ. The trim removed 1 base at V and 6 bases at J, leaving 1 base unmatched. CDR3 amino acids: CASSLNRGNSPLHF. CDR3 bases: TGCGCCAGCAGCTTGAACAGGGGTAATTCACCCCTCCACTTT.

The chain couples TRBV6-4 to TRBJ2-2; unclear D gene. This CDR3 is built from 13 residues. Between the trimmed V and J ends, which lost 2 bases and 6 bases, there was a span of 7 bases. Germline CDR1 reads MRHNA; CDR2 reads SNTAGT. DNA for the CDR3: TGTGCCAGCAGTGACAGTCGCGCCGGGGAGCTGTTTTTT. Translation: CASSDSRAGELFF.

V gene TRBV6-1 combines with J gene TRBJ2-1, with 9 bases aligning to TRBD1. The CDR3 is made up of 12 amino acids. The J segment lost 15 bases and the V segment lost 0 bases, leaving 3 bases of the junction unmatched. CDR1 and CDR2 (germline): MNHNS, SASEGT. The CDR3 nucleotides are TGTGCCAGCAGTGAAGCGGACAGGGGTTTGTTCTTC. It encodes CASSEADRGLFF.